The clone carrying this TCR beta chain was counted between two and nine times. The CDR3 has 14 amino acids. V dropped 2 bases and J dropped 4 bases, with 15 bases sitting between them. Germline V gene sequence: CDR1 DFQATT, CDR2 SNEGSKA (reference sequence). TCR beta CDR3 region amplification was performed from RNA transcripts. During a first-round RT-PCR of the TCR CDR3, the HTBI primer set was used. TCRdb redid the calling of the multiplex PCR reads with MiXCR, one entry per CDR3 protein. This repertoire shows about 520,000 distinct CDR3 sequences, roughly a quarter found once; its top ten account for about 11%. These data are taken from a study of T cells in Graves' hyperthyroidism and ophthalmopathy.

This TCR was recovered from a woman in her twenties or thirties with Graves' ophthalmopathy. The chain couples TRBV20-1 to TRBJ2-7; weak D call: TRBD2 (6 bases). The sample comprised blood. The CDR3 protein is CSARWQVGGYEQYF. The DNA of the CDR3 is TGCAGTGCTAGATGGCAGGTGGGGGGTTACGAGCAGTACTTC.